This TCR beta chain was documented in a study of blood T cell repertoires in COVID-19. On the study more broadly: The samples span acute and convalescent COVID-19 from the United States, Italy and Spain. PBMCs, B-cell-depleted T cells, or T cells were the source of the cDNA or gDNA that made up the material.

Per the original methods: The assay estimated nucleated cells by amplifying reference gene primers. The method was immunoSEQ multiplex PCR; TCRdb's version includes in-frame clones alone and lacks a portion of them. The V and J calls and clone size were taken over from that table, and D and trimming were inferred from the DNA. Here the sample spans 97,000 or so clones, around nine tenths being singletons. This CDR3 is built from 12 residues. In germline, CDR1 is LNHDA, CDR2 SQIVND (reference sequence). The V gene end was trimmed by 6 bases and the J gene end by 8 bases; junction bases not matched to a gene: 5.

J is TRBJ1-2 and V is TRBV19; 8 positions match TRBD1. Sequenced input: peripheral blood. The TCR originated in a man in his fifties with acute or convalescent COVID-19. CDR3 sequence (DNA): TGTGCCAGTAGGGGGACAGGACAAGGCTACACCTTC. This codes for CASRGTGQGYTF.